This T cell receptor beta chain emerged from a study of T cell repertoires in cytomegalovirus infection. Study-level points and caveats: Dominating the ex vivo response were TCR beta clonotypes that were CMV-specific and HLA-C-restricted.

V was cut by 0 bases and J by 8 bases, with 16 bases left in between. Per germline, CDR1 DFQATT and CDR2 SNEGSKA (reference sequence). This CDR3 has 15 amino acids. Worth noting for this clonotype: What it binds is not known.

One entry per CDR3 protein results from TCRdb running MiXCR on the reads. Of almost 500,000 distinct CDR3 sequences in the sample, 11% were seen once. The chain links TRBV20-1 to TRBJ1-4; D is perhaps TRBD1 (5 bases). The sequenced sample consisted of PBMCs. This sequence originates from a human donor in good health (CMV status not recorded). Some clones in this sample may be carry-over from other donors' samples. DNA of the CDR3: TGCAGTGCTAGAGATATTCGGCAGGGTAAAGAAAAACTGTTTTTT. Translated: CSARDIRQGKEKLFF.